One sample yielded the 10 T cell receptor beta chains listed below, sequenced in a study of monozygotic twins with cystic fibrosis. Libraries were prepared by immunoSEQ multiplex PCR; TCRdb keeps only in-frame clonotypes and omits some of them. Here the sample spans about 35,000 clones, around 66% being singletons. The sequencing input was blood. The receptor source for this set is a girl under 18 with cystic fibrosis.

This clone was found once. This chain connects TRBV6-6 to TRBJ2-3; unclear D gene. The CDR3 covers 14 residues. The germline V gene has CDR1 MNHNY and CDR2 SVGAGI (reference sequence). V was clipped by 5 bases and J by 1 base, with 10 bases between them. CDR3 residues: CASSRLIRTDTQYF. CDR3 DNA: TGTGCCAGCAGTCGACTGATCCGCACAGATACGCAGTATTTT.

In its sample, this clone was seen once. The chain has TRBV5-4 and TRBJ2-3; TRBD2 might be the D (6 bases). The CDR3 is made up of 17 amino acids. The ends were cut back, 3 bases at V and 2 bases at J, with 19 bases in the middle. CDR1 and CDR2 (germline): SGHNT, YYREEE (reference sequence). The CDR3 protein is CASSSRYGGDHTDTQYF. CDR3 DNA: TGTGCCAGCAGCTCTAGGTATGGCGGGGACCACACAGATACGCAGTATTTT. Variable domain in full (rest from reference TRBV5-4 and TRBJ2-3): ETGVTQSPTHLIKTRGQQVTLRCSSQSGHNTVSWYQQALGQGPQFIFQYYREEENGRGNFPPRFSGLQFPNYSSELNVNALELDDSALYLCASSSRYGGDHTDTQYFGPGTRLTVL.

The chain uses TRBV5-1 and TRBJ1-1; perhaps TRBD1 as D (5 bases). Germline lookup yields CDR1 SGHRS and CDR2 YFSETQ. Trimming shortened V by 0 bases and J by 4 bases, and 13 bases separated the two germline ends. CDR3 length equals 15 residues. The CDR3 DNA reads as TGCGCCAGCAGCTTGGCCGGGACTCGGGTCACTGAAGCTTTCTTT. This encodes CASSLAGTRVTEAFF. The whole variable domain, filled in from reference TRBV5-1 and TRBJ1-1, reads KAGVTQTPRYLIKTRGQQVTLSCSPISGHRSVSWYQQTPGQGLQFLFEYFSETQRNKGNFPGRFSGRQFSNSRSEMNVSTLELGDSALYLCASSLAGTRVTEAFFGQGTRLTVV.

This clone was picked up a small number of times. The chain employs TRBV7-2 and TRBJ1-3; possibly TRBD1 for D (6 bases). V was trimmed by 3 bases and J by 2 bases, leaving 11 bases between them. The CDR3 is 15 amino acids. Germline V gives CDR1 SGHTA, CDR2 FQGNSA. The CDR3 coding sequence is TGTGCCAGCAGCTTCGGACAGAAGGCTGGAAACACCATATATTTT. It specifies CASSFGQKAGNTIYF.

This rearrangement joins TRBV4-1 to TRBJ2-7, with TRBD1 matching over 7 bases. CDR1 and CDR2 (germline): MGHRA, YSYEKL. V gave up 6 bases and J gave up 2 bases; unmatched junction bases: 10. The CDR3 has 15 amino acids. Here the CDR3 reads CASSQTDQGAYEQYF. The CDR3 region has the DNA TGCGCCAGCAGTCAAACCGATCAGGGGGCCTACGAGCAGTACTTC.

This chain links TRBV9 with TRBJ2-1, with 9 bases aligning to TRBD2. CDR3 length: 15 amino acids. The germline gives CDR1 SGDLS, CDR2 YYNGEE. The J segment lost 7 bases and the V segment lost 3 bases, leaving 8 bases of the junction unmatched. The CDR3 spells CASSAVLAGGNEQFF. The CDR3 nucleotides read TGTGCCAGCAGCGCTGTTCTTGCGGGAGGGAATGAGCAGTTCTTC.

The chain is built from TRBV9 and TRBJ1-3, with D possibly matching TRBD1 (5 bases). CDR1 SGDLS and CDR2 YYNGEE come from the germline V gene. This CDR3 is 15 amino acids long. Trimming pared 0 bases from V and 3 bases from J, leaving 10 bases between. The CDR3 region has the DNA TGTGCCAGCAGCGTAGCTGGGGGGTATGGAAACACCATATATTTT. Protein sequence: CASSVAGGYGNTIYF.

The CDR3 here is CASSPHLGQGGWETQYF. The CDR3 DNA reads TGTGCCAGCAGTCCTCACCTAGGACAGGGAGGGTGGGAGACCCAGTACTTC. The rearrangement links TRBV27 to TRBJ2-5, with D possibly TRBD1 on 8 matching bases. Germline lookup yields CDR1 MNHEY and CDR2 SMNVEV (reference sequence). The CDR3 is made up of 17 amino acids. The germline V and J ends were trimmed by 5 bases and 5 bases, with 24 bases remaining between them.

V usage is TRBV19 and J usage is TRBJ2-7; the match to TRBD1 covers 8 bases. This CDR3 comprises 13 residues. V lost 10 bases and J lost 11; bases outside the gene matches: 16. Looked up from germline, CDR1 is LNHDA and CDR2 is SQIVND (reference sequence). CDR3 nucleotide sequence: TGTGCCACCTCCTCTTCGACAGGGGAGGTAAAGTACTTC. It is translated as CATSSSTGEVKYF.

J is TRBJ1-1 and V is TRBV29-1, with D unresolved. The length of the CDR3 is 12 residues. Trimming removed 8 bases at V and 3 bases at J, with 13 bases between. Germline-derived CDR1 and CDR2 are SQVTM and ANQGSEA. DNA of the CDR3: TGCAGCATCGTCGGCGGGGACACTGAAGCTTTCTTT. As protein: CSIVGGDTEAFF.